Listed below are T cell receptor beta chains from one sample, sequenced in a study of T cell clonotyping in hematopoietic cell transplantation. The method was immunoSEQ multiplex PCR; TCRdb's version includes in-frame clones alone and lacks a portion of them. Among about 36,000 clones listed, 90% to 95% were seen once. Material: peripheral blood mononuclear cells, obtained before stem cell transplant. All receptors come from a man aged 40-49 years with chronic myeloid leukemia. Some clones in this sample may be carry-over from other donors' samples. CDR3s include the opening cysteine and the closing phenylalanine or tryptophan. A D gene is named only where the DNA matches it firmly. Rows give clone size only sometimes, using once, few, many, or a class for an expanded clone.

V	J	D	size	CDR3	DNA
TRBV9	TRBJ2-2	TRBD1	few	CASSPSQGASTGELFF	TGTGCCAGCAGCCCCTCACAGGGGGCAAGCACCGGGGAGCTGTTTTTT
TRBV14	TRBJ1-2	.	.	CASSHRSYGYTF	TGTGCCAGCAGCCACCGGAGCTATGGCTACACCTTC
TRBV7-2	TRBJ1-3	TRBD1	.	CASSPQGVGNTIYF	TGTGCCAGCAGCCCCCAGGGGGTGGGAAACACCATATATTTT
TRBV7-2	TRBJ2-7	.	.	CASSLAERYRKYF	TGTGCCAGCAGCTTAGCCGAGAGGTATAGGAAGTACTTC
TRBV11-3	TRBJ1-2	.	.	CASSLSGGDRQPF	TGTGCCAGCAGCTTATCGGGAGGGGACCGCCAGCCCTTC
TRBV7-2	TRBJ2-7	TRBD1	.	CASSRNLAGTAYEQYF	TGTGCCAGCAGCCGGAACCTTGCCGGGACAGCCTACGAGCAGTACTTC
TRBV6-4	TRBJ2-3	TRBD1	medium-sized	CASSTGQGGDTQYF	TGTGCCAGCAGTACCGGACAGGGGGGAGATACGCAGTATTTT
TRBV4-3	TRBJ2-7	.	once	CASSQELGYEQYF	TGCGCCAGCAGCCAGGAACTAGGCTACGAGCAGTACTTC
TRBV7-8	TRBJ2-7	.	.	CASSFLQNRVYEQYF	TGTGCCAGCAGCTTCCTCCAAAACAGGGTTTACGAGCAGTACTTC
TRBV5-1	TRBJ1-1	.	.	CASSLVGITEAFF	TGCGCCAGCAGCTTGGTGGGTATCACTGAAGCTTTCTTT
TRBV6-1	TRBJ1-2	.	.	CASRDTPLSSYGYTF	TGTGCCAGCAGGGACACCCCCCTTAGCTCCTATGGCTACACCTTC
TRBV30	TRBJ1-2	TRBD1	.	CAWSSNQGVQGYTF	TGTGCCTGGAGTTCCAATCAGGGGGTTCAGGGCTACACCTTC
TRBV4-1	TRBJ1-5	.	.	CASSVGRDLGNQPQHF	TGCGCCAGCAGCGTGGGGAGGGATCTAGGCAATCAGCCCCAGCATTTT
TRBV6-1	TRBJ1-1	.	.	CASRDRVESTEAFF	TGTGCCAGCAGGGACCGGGTCGAGAGCACTGAAGCTTTCTTT
TRBV7-2	TRBJ1-2	.	.	CASSPEAGRHNYGYTF	TGTGCCAGCAGCCCCGAGGCCGGGAGGCACAACTATGGCTACACCTTC
TRBV30	TRBJ2-3	.	.	CAWKQTDTQYF	TGTGCCTGGAAACAGACAGATACGCAGTATTTT
TRBV27	TRBJ1-5	TRBD1	.	CASGGQRNQPQHF	TGTGCCAGCGGGGGACAGCGCAATCAGCCCCAGCATTTT
TRBV19	TRBJ1-5	.	.	CASSQGMRADQPQHF	TGTGCCAGTAGTCAGGGGATGAGGGCCGATCAGCCCCAGCATTTT
TRBV28	TRBJ1-2	.	.	CASEGYGYTF	TGTGCCAGCGAGGGGTATGGCTACACCTTC
TRBV30	TRBJ2-6	.	once	CAWSLDSTGANVLTF	TGTGCCTGGAGCCTAGACTCTACTGGGGCCAACGTCCTGACTTTC
TRBV5-4	TRBJ1-1	.	once	CASSLGRGIPNTEAFF	TGTGCCAGCAGCTTGGGTAGGGGCATACCGAACACTGAAGCTTTCTTT